This TCR beta chain was sequenced for a study of blood T cells in healthy people across ages. At the level of the study: Capture via template switching afforded approximately one barcoded beta molecule per two T cells. Study results and limitations: Among T cells, TCR beta diversity per million cells dropped roughly linearly as age rose. Unsorted PBMC material precluded a definitive naive versus antigen-experienced comparison.

The sample providers were healthy Caucasian people from Russia, aged roughly 6 to 90. Alongside a J-beta primer mix, a sample-barcoded 5' primer served in a second PCR lasting roughly 6 to 12 cycles. TCRdb analysed the 5' RACE reads with MiXCR anew, one entry per CDR3 protein. Here the sample spans some 1.5 million distinct CDR3 sequences, 28% being singletons. Comment on this clonotype: What it binds is unknown. An end of the junction does not agree with germline; a read error may underlie this.

The sample consisted of blood. The sequence came from a woman aged 25 to 39 in good health.

The CDR3: CASSSGGAPHF. The CDR3 region has the DNA TGTGCCAGCAGCTCCGGGGGGGCTCCCCACTTC. The chain uses TRBV3-1 and TRBJ2-4, with TRBD2 matching 8 bases. This CDR3 has 11 amino acids. Germline V lookup: CDR1 LGHDT, CDR2 YNNKEL (reference sequence).